These 15 T cell receptor beta chains came from one sample sequenced in a study of blood T cell repertoires in COVID-19. Sequencing used immunoSEQ multiplex PCR; TCRdb keeps in-frame clones, though not all of them. The sample includes over 300,000 clones, 65% to 90% of them seen just once. The sample consisted of PBMCs or T cells enriched from blood (not recorded which). These receptors were taken from a woman aged 18-29 years who had recovered from COVID-19.

This chain links TRBV27 with TRBJ2-7; D unresolved. V was cut by 3 bases and J by 0 bases, with 6 bases left in between. Germline-derived CDR1 and CDR2 are MNHEY and SMNVEV (reference sequence). CDR3 length: 13 residues. The CDR3 is CASSFSSSYEQYF. In DNA, the CDR3 is TGTGCCAGCAGTTTTTCCTCCTCCTACGAGCAGTACTTC.

This chain connects TRBV10-3 to TRBJ2-7, with 12 bases matching TRBD1. Germline V gene sequence: CDR1 ENHRY, CDR2 SYGVKD. CDR3 size: 13 residues. V lost 4 bases and J lost 6; bases outside the gene matches: 1. This chain's CDR3 is CAISGDRGLEQYF. The CDR3 coding sequence is TGTGCCATCAGTGGGGACAGGGGGCTCGAGCAGTACTTC.

The chain has TRBV30 and TRBJ2-7, with D tentatively TRBD2 (5 bases). The CDR3 extends over 12 amino acids. The V and J ends lost 1 base and 5 bases respectively, with 9 bases between them. Germline CDR1 and CDR2: GTSNPN and SVGIG (reference sequence). The CDR3: CAWSDPSHEQYF. CDR3 bases: TGTGCCTGGAGTGACCCTAGCCACGAGCAGTACTTC.

V usage is TRBV4-1 and J usage is TRBJ2-7, with D unclear. V dropped 0 bases and J dropped 3 bases, with 6 bases sitting between them. The CDR3 is 13 residues long. Germline assignment: CDR1 MGHRA and CDR2 YSYEKL. The CDR3 sequence: CASSQDNFYEQYF. The DNA for the CDR3 is TGCGCCAGCAGCCAAGATAACTTCTACGAGCAGTACTTC.

In nucleotides, the CDR3 is TGTGCCAGCAGTAGACAGGCGGATGCTCAGCCCCAGCATTTT. This encodes CASSRQADAQPQHF. The chain is built from TRBV2 and TRBJ1-5; D possibly corresponds to TRBD1 (6 bases). CDR1 and CDR2 from the germline V gene are SNHLY and FYNNEI. The CDR3 has 14 amino acids. V lost 5 bases to trimming and J lost 6 bases, with 14 bases between them. Variable domain in full (rest from reference TRBV2 and TRBJ1-5): EPEVTQTPSHQVTQMGQEVILRCVPISNHLYFYWYRQILGQKVEFLVSFYNNEISEKSEIFDDQFSVERPDGSNFTLKIRSTKLEDSAMYFCASSRQADAQPQHFGDGTRLSIL.

The chain uses TRBV7-2 and TRBJ1-4; TRBD1 is a possible D gene (5 bases). The CDR3 has 16 residues. The germline V gene has CDR1 SGHTA and CDR2 FQGNSA. The V gene lost 2 bases and the J gene lost 0 bases, with 10 bases spanning the gap. CDR3 DNA: TGTGCCAGCAGCTTAAGGCAGGGCGCAACTAATGAAAAACTGTTTTTT. Encoded protein: CASSLRQGATNEKLFF.

The chain links TRBV19 to TRBJ2-5; tentative D call: TRBD2 (6 bases). Germline V gene data show CDR1 as LNHDA and CDR2 as SQIVND (reference sequence). The CDR3 is made up of 14 amino acids. The ends were cut back, 5 bases at V and 4 bases at J, with 14 bases in the middle. The CDR3 sequence: CASSSGERGETQYF. The DNA of the CDR3 is TGTGCCAGTAGTTCGGGAGAACGGGGAGAGACCCAGTACTTC.

The chain is built from TRBV20-1 and TRBJ2-1; 9 bases are shared with TRBD1. With V trimmed by 3 bases and J by 4 bases, 13 bases remained unmatched. The CDR3 covers 17 residues. Germline CDR1 reads DFQATT; CDR2 reads SNEGSKA (reference sequence). In nucleotides, the CDR3 is TGCAGTGCTAGTTCGGGACAGGGAAAAGGAAGATACAATGAGCAGTTCTTC. As protein: CSASSGQGKGRYNEQFF.

This chain links TRBV29-1 with TRBJ1-2, with D perhaps matching TRBD1 (6 bases). The CDR3 loop spans 12 amino acids. From germline, CDR1 is SQVTM and CDR2 ANQGSEA. Trimming cost V 7 bases and J 7 bases, with 16 bases left between them. CDR3 nucleotide sequence: TGCAGCGCTCCGACAGGTTTGAGTGGCTACACCTTC. This sequence encodes CSAPTGLSGYTF.

The chain combines TRBV19 with TRBJ1-5, with D possibly being TRBD1 (5 bases). Per the germline V gene, CDR1 is LNHDA and CDR2 is SQIVND (reference sequence). V was shortened by 1 base and J by 5 bases, with 15 bases between the two germline ends. CDR3 length equals 16 residues. This CDR3 reads CASSIVIDRDDQPQHF. CDR3 DNA sequence: TGTGCCAGTAGTATAGTAATCGACAGAGACGATCAGCCCCAGCATTTT.

CDR3 in amino acids: CASSLSGGIYEQYF. The CDR3 DNA reads as TGTGCCAGCAGTTTGTCAGGGGGCATCTACGAGCAGTACTTC. The chain couples TRBV27 to TRBJ2-7, with 8 bases matching TRBD1. The CDR3 runs to 14 residues. After removal of 3 bases from V and 3 bases from J, the junction contained 4 bases not matched to a gene. The V gene's germline CDR1 is MNHEY and CDR2 SMNVEV (reference sequence).

At least ten counts were recorded for this clone. This chain joins TRBV4-2 and TRBJ1-2, with 8 bases matching TRBD1. Per the germline V gene, CDR1 is LGHNA and CDR2 is YNFKEQ. CDR3 length: 14 residues. Trimming removed 1 base from V and 4 bases from J; junction bases left unmatched: 2. DNA of the CDR3: TGTGCCAGCAGCCAAGGGACAGGGCTCTATGGCTACACCTTC. Its protein is CASSQGTGLYGYTF.

The chain recombines TRBV18 with TRBJ1-1, with no clear D. CDR1 and CDR2 (germline): KGHSH, LQKENI. This CDR3 has 15 amino acids. V gave up 0 bases and J gave up 2 bases, with 10 bases separating them. The CDR3 spells CASSPPANLNTEAFF. The CDR3, as DNA: TGTGCCAGCTCACCACCGGCCAATTTAAACACTGAAGCTTTCTTT.

J is TRBJ1-2 and V is TRBV28; a possible D gene is TRBD1 (5 bases). Deletions cut 3 bases from V and 1 base from J, with 18 bases between. CDR1 and CDR2 (germline): MDHEN, SYDVKM. The CDR3 contains 17 residues. This CDR3 reads CASSFPLGQRLNYGYTF. For the CDR3, the DNA is TGTGCCAGCAGTTTTCCCCTGGGGCAGCGACTTAACTATGGCTACACCTTC.

This clone came up once. The chain employs TRBV7-9 and TRBJ1-1, with TRBD1 matching 7 bases. Germline CDR1 is SEHNR and CDR2 is FQNEAQ (reference sequence). With V trimmed by 3 bases and J by 1 base, 5 bases remained unmatched. The CDR3 length is 15 residues. The CDR3 DNA reads as TGTGCCAGCAGCTTCACAGGGGTCGGGAACACTGAAGCTTTCTTT. It codes for CASSFTGVGNTEAFF. The full variable domain, completed using reference TRBV7-9 and TRBJ1-1, is DTGVSQNPRHKITKRGQNVTFRCDPISEHNRLYWYRQTLGQGPEFLTYFQNEAQLEKSRLLSDRFSAERPKGSFSTLEIQRTEQGDSAMYLCASSFTGVGNTEAFFGQGTRLTVV.